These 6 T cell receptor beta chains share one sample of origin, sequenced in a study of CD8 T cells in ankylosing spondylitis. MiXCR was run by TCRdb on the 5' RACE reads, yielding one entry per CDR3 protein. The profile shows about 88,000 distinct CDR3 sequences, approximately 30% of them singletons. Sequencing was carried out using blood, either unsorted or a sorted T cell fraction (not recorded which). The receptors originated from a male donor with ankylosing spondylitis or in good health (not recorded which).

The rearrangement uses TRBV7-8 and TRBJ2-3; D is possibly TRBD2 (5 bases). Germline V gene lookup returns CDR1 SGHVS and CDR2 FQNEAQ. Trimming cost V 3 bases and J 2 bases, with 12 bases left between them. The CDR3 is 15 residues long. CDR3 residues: CASSFHPGFTDTQYF. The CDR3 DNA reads TGTGCCAGCAGCTTTCATCCGGGGTTCACAGATACGCAGTATTTT.

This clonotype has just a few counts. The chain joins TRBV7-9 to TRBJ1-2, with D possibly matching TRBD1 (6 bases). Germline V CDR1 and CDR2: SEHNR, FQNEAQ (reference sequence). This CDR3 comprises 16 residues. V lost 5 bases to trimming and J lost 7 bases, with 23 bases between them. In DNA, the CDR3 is TGTGCCAGCAGCCTTTGGATCAGGTCGGGGGCGCGTGGCTACACCTTC. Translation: CASSLWIRSGARGYTF.

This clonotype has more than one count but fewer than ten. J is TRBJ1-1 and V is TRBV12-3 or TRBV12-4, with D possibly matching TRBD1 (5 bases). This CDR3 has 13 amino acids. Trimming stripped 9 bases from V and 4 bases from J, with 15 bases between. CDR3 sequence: CASRIRESTEAFF. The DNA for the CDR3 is TGTGCCAGTCGAATCAGGGAGTCCACTGAAGCTTTCTTT.

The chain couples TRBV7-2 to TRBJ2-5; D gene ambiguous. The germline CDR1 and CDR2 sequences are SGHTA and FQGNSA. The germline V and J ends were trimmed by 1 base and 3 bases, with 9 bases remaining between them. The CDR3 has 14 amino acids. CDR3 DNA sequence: TGTGCCAGCAGCTTAGGGTACTTTGAAGAGACCCAGTACTTC. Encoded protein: CASSLGYFEETQYF.

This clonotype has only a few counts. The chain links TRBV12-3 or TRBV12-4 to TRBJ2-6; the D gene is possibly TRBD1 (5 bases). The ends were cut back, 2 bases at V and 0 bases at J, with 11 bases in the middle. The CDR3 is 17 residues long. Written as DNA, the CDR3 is TGTGCCAGCAGTTTATCCCCAGGGAACTCTGGGGCCAACGTCCTGACTTTC. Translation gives CASSLSPGNSGANVLTF.

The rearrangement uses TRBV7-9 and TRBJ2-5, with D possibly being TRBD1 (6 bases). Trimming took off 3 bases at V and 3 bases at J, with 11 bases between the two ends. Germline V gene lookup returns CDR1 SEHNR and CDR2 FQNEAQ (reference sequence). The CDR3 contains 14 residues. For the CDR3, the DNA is TGTGCCAGCAGCTTTTGGGGGCCGAAAGAGACCCAGTACTTC. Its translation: CASSFWGPKETQYF.